The 16 T cell receptor beta chains below were found in one sample sequenced in a study of CD8+CD57+ T cells in acquired aplastic anemia. The template for TCR beta VDJ and CDR3 sequence profiling was genomic DNA. TCRdb reprocessed the reads with MiXCR, giving one entry per CDR3 protein. Here the sample spans around 400,000 distinct CDR3 sequences, 65% to 75% being singletons. Sequenced: sorted CD4+, CD8+, or CD8+CD57+ T cells (not recorded which) from PBMCs. Receptors originate from a human donor in good health, serving as a control.

This clonotype was counted ten times or more. The chain combines TRBV4-1 with TRBJ2-7, with TRBD2 as a possible D gene (6 bases). V gave up 0 bases and J gave up 4 bases, with 16 bases separating them. The CDR3 length is 16 residues. CDR1 and CDR2 (germline): MGHRA, YSYEKL. CDR3 sequence reads: CASSQDSVAATYEQYF. Here the CDR3 DNA reads TGCGCCAGCAGCCAAGATTCCGTAGCGGCGACTTACGAGCAGTACTTC.

The chain links TRBV4-2 to TRBJ2-7, with D unclear. There are 15 residues in the CDR3. Deletions cut 1 base from V and 0 bases from J, with 10 bases between. Germline V gene lookup returns CDR1 LGHNA and CDR2 YNFKEQ. The CDR3 spells CASSQGESNSYEQYF. CDR3 nucleotides: TGTGCCAGCAGCCAAGGTGAGAGTAACTCCTACGAGCAGTACTTC.

This clonotype was counted at least ten times. V gene TRBV3-1 combines with J gene TRBJ2-2; D is undetermined. Germline-derived CDR1 and CDR2 are LGHDT and YNNKEL (reference sequence). The CDR3 loop spans 14 amino acids. The ends were cut back, 1 base at V and 3 bases at J, with 6 bases in the middle. In DNA form, the CDR3 reads TGTGCCAGCAGCCAAGTGCGACACACCGGGGAGCTGTTTTTT. Translating gives CASSQVRHTGELFF.

This clonotype appeared once. One junction end disagrees with the germline gene, perhaps due to a read error. V gene TRBV12-3 or TRBV12-4 combines with J gene TRBJ1-2; D may be TRBD1 (5 bases). The CDR3 is made up of 13 amino acids. CDR3 in amino acids: CASTARRGNGHTF. DNA for the CDR3: TGTGCCAGCACCGCACGGAGGGGCAATGGCCACACCTTC.

Remarks on this clonotype: The junction does not match germline at one end; this may be a read error. The V gene is TRBV7-7, the J gene TRBJ2-1; TRBD2 might be the D (7 bases). Germline CDR1 reads SSHAT; CDR2 reads FNYEAQ (reference sequence). The length of the CDR3 is 14 residues. In nucleotides, the CDR3 is TGTGCCTGCAGCTCGGGCCGAGAGGGGGGGCCTGAGTTCTTC. Its protein product is CACSSGREGGPEFF.

Worth noting for this clonotype: The CDR3 does not close with the conserved phenylalanine or tryptophan, likely indicating a read error. The J gene is TRBJ1-2, the V gene TRBV15; D call uncertain. The CDR3 covers 13 residues. CDR1 LNHNV and CDR2 YYDKDF come from the germline V gene (reference sequence). V was trimmed by 1 base and J by 9 bases, leaving 12 bases between them. CDR3 region: CATSRAEAWRYTL. In DNA form, the CDR3 reads TGTGCCACCAGCAGAGCGGAGGCCTGGCGCTACACCCTG.

This rearrangement joins TRBV12-3 or TRBV12-4 to TRBJ1-2, with D unclear. The CDR3 is 14 residues long. Trimming pared 4 bases from V and 8 bases from J, leaving 17 bases between. The CDR3 sequence: CASSWSLSGGGYTF. CDR3 sequence (DNA): TGTGCCAGCAGTTGGTCGTTATCAGGCGGCGGCTACACCTTC.

Of note for this clonotype: Germline and junction disagree at one end, which may indicate a read error. The rearrangement joins TRBV7-9 to TRBJ1-4; no definite D call. Germline CDR1 SEHNR, CDR2 FQNEAQ (reference sequence). The CDR3 is 13 residues long. This CDR3 reads CASSLGANEIQWF. The CDR3 DNA sequence: TGTGCCAGCAGCTTAGGTGCAAATGAAATACAGTGGTTT.

This clonotype was seen many times. This rearrangement joins TRBV7-9 to TRBJ1-6; TRBD1 aligns across 10 bases. Germline lookup yields CDR1 SEHNR and CDR2 FQNEAQ (reference sequence). J lost 8 bases, V lost 1 base, and 2 bases had no gene match. The CDR3 has 15 residues. In DNA form, the CDR3 reads TGTGCCAGCAGCTTAGGGACAGGGGGAGATTCACCCCTCCACTTT. This encodes CASSLGTGGDSPLHF.

This clonotype occurred a few times. Likely a read error: the CDR3 ends without its conserved phenylalanine or tryptophan. No DNA is shown, since the ends of the CDR3 on it are uncertain; the CDR3 is the one TCRdb lists. The genes are TRBV7-2 and TRBJ2-2. From its first to its last residue, the CDR3 has 13 amino acids. Germline values: CDR1 SGHTA, CDR2 FQGNSA. The CDR3 region is CASSRADTQYFGP.

J is TRBJ2-3 and V is TRBV9; D unclear. Looked up from germline, CDR1 is SGDLS and CDR2 is YYNGEE. The CDR3 totals 15 residues. With 2 bases removed from V and 6 bases from J, the gap between germline ends came to 16 bases. CDR3 DNA sequence: TGTGCCAGCAGCGTGGGTGGAATTATCTACGATACGCAGTATTTT. Translating gives CASSVGGIIYDTQYF.

This sequence joins TRBV10-3 and TRBJ1-1, with D unclear. The germline V gene encodes CDR1 ENHRY and CDR2 SYGVKD. The V end was cut by 4 bases, the J end by 0 bases, with 9 bases between. The CDR3 loop spans 14 amino acids. The CDR3 here is CAISAVGMNTEAFF. The CDR3 DNA follows: TGTGCCATCAGTGCGGTGGGGATGAACACTGAAGCTTTCTTT.

This clonotype was observed many times. The genes are TRBV9 and TRBJ1-4; 7 bases are a match to TRBD1. Germline trimming cut 0 bases from V and 4 bases from J; bases unmatched to any gene: 9. Germline V gene sequence: CDR1 SGDLS, CDR2 YYNGEE. This CDR3 comprises 17 residues. This CDR3 is CASSVGIHTGDNEKLFF. The CDR3 nucleotides read TGTGCCAGCAGCGTAGGTATCCACACAGGGGATAATGAAAAACTGTTTTTT.

The chain combines TRBV12-5 with TRBJ1-6, with unresolved D. Per germline, CDR1 LGHNT and CDR2 FRNRAP. The CDR3 totals 14 residues. This chain's CDR3 is CASRSLLQNSPLHF. The CDR3 DNA reads as TGTGCCAGCAGATCATTACTACAGAATTCACCCCTCCACTTT.

A remark on this clonotype: A junction end diverges from the germline sequence, so it may reflect a read error. This chain joins TRBV14 and TRBJ1-2; perhaps TRBD1 as D (6 bases). The V gene's germline CDR1 is SGHDN and CDR2 FVKESK. This CDR3 has 13 residues. CDR3 in DNA: TGTGCCAGCAGCTTAGGAGGGGGTGGTGGCTACTTCTTC. Amino acid sequence: CASSLGGGGGYFF.

The chain carries TRBV2 and TRBJ2-7, with 7 bases that match TRBD1. Germline V gives CDR1 SNHLY, CDR2 FYNNEI. CDR3 length: 13 residues. Trimming cost V 6 bases and J 4 bases; bases outside gene matches: 6. CDR3 DNA: TGTGCCAGCAGCGGACAGGCCCGGTACGAGCAGTACTTC. This sequence encodes CASSGQARYEQYF.